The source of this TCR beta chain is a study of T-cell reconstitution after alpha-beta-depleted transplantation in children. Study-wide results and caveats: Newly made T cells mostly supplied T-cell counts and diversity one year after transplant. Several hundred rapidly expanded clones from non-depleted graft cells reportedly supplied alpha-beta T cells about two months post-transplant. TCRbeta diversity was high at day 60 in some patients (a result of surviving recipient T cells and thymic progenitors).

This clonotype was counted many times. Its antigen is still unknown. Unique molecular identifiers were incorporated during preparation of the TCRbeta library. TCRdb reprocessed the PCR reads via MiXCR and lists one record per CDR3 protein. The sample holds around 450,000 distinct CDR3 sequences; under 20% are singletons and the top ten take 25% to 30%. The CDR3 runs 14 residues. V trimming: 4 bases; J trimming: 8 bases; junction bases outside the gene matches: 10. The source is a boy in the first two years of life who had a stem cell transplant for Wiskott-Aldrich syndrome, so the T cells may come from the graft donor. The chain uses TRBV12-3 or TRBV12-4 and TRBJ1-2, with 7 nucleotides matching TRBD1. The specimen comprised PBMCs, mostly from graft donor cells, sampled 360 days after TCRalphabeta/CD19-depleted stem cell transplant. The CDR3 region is CASSSLQGRKGYTF. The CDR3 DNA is TGTGCCAGCAGTTCACTACAGGGGCGGAAAGGCTACACCTTC.